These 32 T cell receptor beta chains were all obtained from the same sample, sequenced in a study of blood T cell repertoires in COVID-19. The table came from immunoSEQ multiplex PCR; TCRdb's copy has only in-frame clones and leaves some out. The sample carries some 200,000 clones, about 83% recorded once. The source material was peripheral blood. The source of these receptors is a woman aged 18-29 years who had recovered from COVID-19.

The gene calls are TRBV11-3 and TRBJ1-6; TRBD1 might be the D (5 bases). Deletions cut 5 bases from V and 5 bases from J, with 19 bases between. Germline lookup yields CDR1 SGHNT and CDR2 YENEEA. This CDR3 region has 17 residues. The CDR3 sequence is CASSVHQGIEDNSPLHF. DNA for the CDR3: TGTGCCAGCAGCGTCCACCAGGGAATTGAGGATAATTCACCCCTCCACTTT.

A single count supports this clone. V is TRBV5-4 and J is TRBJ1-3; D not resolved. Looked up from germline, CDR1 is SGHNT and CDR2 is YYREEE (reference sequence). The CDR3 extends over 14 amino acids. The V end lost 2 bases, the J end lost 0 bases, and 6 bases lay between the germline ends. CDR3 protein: CASSFEISGNTIYF. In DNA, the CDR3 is TGTGCCAGCAGCTTTGAGATCTCTGGAAACACCATATATTTT.

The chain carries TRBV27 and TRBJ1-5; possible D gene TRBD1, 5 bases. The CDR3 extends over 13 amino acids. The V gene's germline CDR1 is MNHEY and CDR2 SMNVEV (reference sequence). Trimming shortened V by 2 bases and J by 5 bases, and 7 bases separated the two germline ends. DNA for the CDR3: TGTGCCAGCAGTTTAGACAGAGATCAGCCCCAGCATTTT. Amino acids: CASSLDRDQPQHF.

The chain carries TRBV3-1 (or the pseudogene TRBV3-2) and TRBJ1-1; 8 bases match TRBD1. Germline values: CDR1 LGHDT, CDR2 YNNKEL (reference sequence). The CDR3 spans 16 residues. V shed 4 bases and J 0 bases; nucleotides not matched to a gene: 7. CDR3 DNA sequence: TGTGCCAGCAGCCCTACAGGACAGGGATTGAACACTGAAGCTTTCTTT. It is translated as CASSPTGQGLNTEAFF.

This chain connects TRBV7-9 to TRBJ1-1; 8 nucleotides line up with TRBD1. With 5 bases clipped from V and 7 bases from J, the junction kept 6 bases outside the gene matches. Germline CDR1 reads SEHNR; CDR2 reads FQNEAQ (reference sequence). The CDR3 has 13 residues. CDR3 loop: CASSPGQAFEAFF. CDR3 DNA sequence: TGTGCCAGCAGCCCGGGACAGGCCTTTGAAGCTTTCTTT. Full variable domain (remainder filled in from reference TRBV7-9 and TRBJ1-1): DTGVSQNPRHKITKRGQNVTFRCDPISEHNRLYWYRQTLGQGPEFLTYFQNEAQLEKSRLLSDRFSAERPKGSFSTLEIQRTEQGDSAMYLCASSPGQAFEAFFGQGTRLTVV.

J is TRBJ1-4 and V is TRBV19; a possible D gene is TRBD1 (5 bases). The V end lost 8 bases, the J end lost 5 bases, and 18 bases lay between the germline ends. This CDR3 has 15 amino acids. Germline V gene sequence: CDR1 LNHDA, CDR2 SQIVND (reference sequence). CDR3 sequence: CASHTPGLLNEKLFF. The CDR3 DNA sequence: TGTGCCAGTCACACACCGGGACTCCTAAATGAAAAACTGTTTTTT.

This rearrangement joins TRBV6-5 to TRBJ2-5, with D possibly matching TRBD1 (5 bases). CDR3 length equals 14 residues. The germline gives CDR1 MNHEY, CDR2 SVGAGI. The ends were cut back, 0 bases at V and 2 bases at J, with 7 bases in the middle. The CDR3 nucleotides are TGTGCCAGCAGTTACTCCAGGGCTCAAGAGACCCAGTACTTC. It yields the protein CASSYSRAQETQYF.

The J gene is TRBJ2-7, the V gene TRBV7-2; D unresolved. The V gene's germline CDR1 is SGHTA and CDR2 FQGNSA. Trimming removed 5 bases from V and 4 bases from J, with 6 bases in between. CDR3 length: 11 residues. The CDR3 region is CASSDTYEQYF. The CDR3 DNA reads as TGTGCCAGCAGCGACACTTACGAGCAGTACTTC.

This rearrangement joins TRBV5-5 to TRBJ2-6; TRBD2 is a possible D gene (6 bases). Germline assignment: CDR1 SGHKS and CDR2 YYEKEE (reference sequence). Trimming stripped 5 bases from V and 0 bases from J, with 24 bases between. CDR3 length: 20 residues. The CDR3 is CASRYEAWGDGTSGANVLTF. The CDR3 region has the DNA TGTGCCAGCAGATACGAGGCCTGGGGGGACGGCACCTCTGGGGCCAACGTCCTGACTTTC.

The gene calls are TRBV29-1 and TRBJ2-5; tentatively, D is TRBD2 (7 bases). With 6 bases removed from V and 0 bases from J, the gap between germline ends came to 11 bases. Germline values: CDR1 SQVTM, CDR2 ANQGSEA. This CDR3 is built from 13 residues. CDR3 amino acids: CSVAGAYQETQYF. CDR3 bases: TGCAGCGTCGCGGGGGCGTACCAAGAGACCCAGTACTTC.

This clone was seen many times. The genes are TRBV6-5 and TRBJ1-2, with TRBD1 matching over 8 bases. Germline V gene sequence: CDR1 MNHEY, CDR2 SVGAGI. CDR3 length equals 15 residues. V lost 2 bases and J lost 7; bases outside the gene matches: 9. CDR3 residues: CASSYGSGGIGGYTF. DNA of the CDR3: TGTGCCAGCAGTTACGGGTCAGGGGGCATCGGTGGCTACACCTTC.

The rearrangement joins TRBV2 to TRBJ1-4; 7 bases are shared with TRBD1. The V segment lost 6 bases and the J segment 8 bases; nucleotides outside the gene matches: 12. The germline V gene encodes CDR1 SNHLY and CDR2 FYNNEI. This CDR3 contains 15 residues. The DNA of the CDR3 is TGTGCCAGCAGATACAACAGGGGAAGAACGGAAAAACTGTTTTTT. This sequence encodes CASRYNRGRTEKLFF. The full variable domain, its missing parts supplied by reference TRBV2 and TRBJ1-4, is EPEVTQTPSHQVTQMGQEVILRCVPISNHLYFYWYRQILGQKVEFLVSFYNNEISEKSEIFDDQFSVERPDGSNFTLKIRSTKLEDSAMYFCASRYNRGRTEKLFFGSGTQLSVL.

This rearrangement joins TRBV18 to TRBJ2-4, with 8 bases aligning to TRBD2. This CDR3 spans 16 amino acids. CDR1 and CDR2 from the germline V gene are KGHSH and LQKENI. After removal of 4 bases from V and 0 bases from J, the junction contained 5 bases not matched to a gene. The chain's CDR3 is CASSRTSGVAKNIQYF. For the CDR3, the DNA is TGTGCCAGCTCACGAACTAGCGGAGTAGCCAAAAACATTCAGTACTTC.

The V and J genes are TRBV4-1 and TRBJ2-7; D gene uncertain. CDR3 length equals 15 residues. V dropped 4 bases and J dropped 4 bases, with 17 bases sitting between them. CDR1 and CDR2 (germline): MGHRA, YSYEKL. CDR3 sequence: CASSPSPRGSYEQYF. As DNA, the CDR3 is TGCGCCAGCAGCCCAAGTCCACGAGGATCTTACGAGCAGTACTTC.

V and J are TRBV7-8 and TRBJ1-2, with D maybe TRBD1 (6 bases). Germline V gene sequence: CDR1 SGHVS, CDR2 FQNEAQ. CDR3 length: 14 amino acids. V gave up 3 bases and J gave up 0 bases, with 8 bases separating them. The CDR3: CASSLDSPNYGYTF. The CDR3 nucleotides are TGTGCCAGCAGCTTGGACAGTCCTAACTATGGCTACACCTTC.

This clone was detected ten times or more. The CDR3 DNA follows: TGTGCCACCAGTGAGACTAGCGGGAGGGCCGAGCAGTACGTC. Protein product: CATSETSGRAEQYV. V is TRBV24-1 and J is TRBJ2-7; TRBD2 matches at 14 bases. The CDR3 runs to 14 residues. V shed 4 bases and J 6 bases; nucleotides not matched to a gene: 1. CDR1 and CDR2 from the germline V gene are KGHDR and SFDVKD.

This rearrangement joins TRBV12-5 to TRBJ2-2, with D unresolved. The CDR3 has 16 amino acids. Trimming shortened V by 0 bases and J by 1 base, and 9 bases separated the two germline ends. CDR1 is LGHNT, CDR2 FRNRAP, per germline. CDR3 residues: CASGLVLGKNTGELFF. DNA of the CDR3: TGTGCTAGTGGTTTGGTGCTAGGAAAGAACACCGGGGAGCTGTTTTTT.

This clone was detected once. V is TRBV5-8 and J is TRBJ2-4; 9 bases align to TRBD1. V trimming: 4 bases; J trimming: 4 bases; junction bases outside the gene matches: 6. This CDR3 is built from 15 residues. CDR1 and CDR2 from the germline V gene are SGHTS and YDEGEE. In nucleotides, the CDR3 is TGTGCCAGCAGCGCGACCGGGACAGGGAAAAACATTCAGTACTTC. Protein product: CASSATGTGKNIQYF.

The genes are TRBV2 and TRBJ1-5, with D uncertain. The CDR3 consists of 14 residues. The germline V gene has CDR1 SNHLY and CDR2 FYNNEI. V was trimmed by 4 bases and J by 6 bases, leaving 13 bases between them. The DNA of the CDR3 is TGTGCCAGCAGTGCGGGGTTTGCGGGTCAGCCCCAGCATTTT. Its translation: CASSAGFAGQPQHF. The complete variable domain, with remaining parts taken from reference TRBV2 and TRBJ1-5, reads EPEVTQTPSHQVTQMGQEVILRCVPISNHLYFYWYRQILGQKVEFLVSFYNNEISEKSEIFDDQFSVERPDGSNFTLKIRSTKLEDSAMYFCASSAGFAGQPQHFGDGTRLSIL.

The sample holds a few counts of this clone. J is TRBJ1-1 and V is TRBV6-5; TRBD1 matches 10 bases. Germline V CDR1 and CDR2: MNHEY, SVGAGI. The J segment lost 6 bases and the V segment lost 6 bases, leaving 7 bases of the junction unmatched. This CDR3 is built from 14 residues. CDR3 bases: TGTGCCAGCAGCGAGACAGGGGGCCGGGCTGAAGCTTTCTTT. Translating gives CASSETGGRAEAFF.

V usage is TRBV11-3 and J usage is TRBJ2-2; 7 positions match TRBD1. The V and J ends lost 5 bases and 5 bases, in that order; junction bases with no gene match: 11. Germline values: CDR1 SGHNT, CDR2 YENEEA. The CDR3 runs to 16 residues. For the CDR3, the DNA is TGTGCCAGCAGCCATCCAGACAGGGCCGGAACCGGGGAGCTGTTTTTT. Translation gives CASSHPDRAGTGELFF.

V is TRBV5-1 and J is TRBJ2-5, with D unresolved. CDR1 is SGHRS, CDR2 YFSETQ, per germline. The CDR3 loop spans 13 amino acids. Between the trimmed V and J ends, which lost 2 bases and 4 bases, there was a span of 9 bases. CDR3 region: CASSFYRPETQYF. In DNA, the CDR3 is TGCGCCAGCAGCTTTTACAGACCAGAGACCCAGTACTTC.

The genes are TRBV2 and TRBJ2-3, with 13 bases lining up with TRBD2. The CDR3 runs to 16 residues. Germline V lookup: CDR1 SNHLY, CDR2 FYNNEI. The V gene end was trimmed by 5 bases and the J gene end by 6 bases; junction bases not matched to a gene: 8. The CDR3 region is CASSRTSGRSTDTQYF. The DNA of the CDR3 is TGTGCCAGCAGTCGGACTAGCGGGAGATCAACGGATACGCAGTATTTT. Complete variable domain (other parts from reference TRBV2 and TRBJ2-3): EPEVTQTPSHQVTQMGQEVILRCVPISNHLYFYWYRQILGQKVEFLVSFYNNEISEKSEIFDDQFSVERPDGSNFTLKIRSTKLEDSAMYFCASSRTSGRSTDTQYFGPGTRLTVL.

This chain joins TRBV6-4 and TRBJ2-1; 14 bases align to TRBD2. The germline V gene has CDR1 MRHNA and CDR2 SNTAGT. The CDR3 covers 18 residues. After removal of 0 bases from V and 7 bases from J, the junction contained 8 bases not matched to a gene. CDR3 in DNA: TGTGCCAGCAGTGACTCGCCCGGACTAGCGGGAGGTGAAAATGAGCAGTTCTTC. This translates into CASSDSPGLAGGENEQFF.

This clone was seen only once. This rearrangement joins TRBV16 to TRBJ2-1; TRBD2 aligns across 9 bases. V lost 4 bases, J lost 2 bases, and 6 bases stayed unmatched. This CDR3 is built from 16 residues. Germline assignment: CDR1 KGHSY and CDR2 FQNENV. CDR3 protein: CASSRPSGVAYNEQFF. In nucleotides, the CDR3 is TGTGCCAGCAGCCGGCCTAGCGGGGTCGCCTACAATGAGCAGTTCTTC.

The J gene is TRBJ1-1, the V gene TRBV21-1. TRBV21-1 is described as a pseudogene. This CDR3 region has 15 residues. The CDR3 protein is CASSKESREGTEAFF. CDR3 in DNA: TGTGCCAGCAGCAAAGAAAGCAGGGAGGGGACTGAAGCTTTCTTT.

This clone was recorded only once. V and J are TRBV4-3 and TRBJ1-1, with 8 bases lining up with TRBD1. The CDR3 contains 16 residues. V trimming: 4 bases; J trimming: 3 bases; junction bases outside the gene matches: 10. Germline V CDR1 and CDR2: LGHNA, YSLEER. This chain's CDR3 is CASSRDRGPSDTEAFF. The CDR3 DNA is TGCGCCAGCAGCCGCGACAGGGGCCCTTCGGACACTGAAGCTTTCTTT.

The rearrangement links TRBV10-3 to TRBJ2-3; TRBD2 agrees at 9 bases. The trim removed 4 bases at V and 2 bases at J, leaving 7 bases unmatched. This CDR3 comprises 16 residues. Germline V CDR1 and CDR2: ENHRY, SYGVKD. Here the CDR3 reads CAISALAGDYTDTQYF. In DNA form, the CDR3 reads TGTGCCATCAGTGCGTTAGCGGGAGACTACACAGATACGCAGTATTTT.

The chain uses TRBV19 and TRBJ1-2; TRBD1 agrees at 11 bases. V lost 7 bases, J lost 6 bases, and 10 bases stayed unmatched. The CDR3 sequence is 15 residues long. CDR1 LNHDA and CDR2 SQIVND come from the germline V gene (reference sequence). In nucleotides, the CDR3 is TGTGCCAGTATCAGGACAGGGGGCCTACCAAATGGCTACACCTTC. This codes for CASIRTGGLPNGYTF.

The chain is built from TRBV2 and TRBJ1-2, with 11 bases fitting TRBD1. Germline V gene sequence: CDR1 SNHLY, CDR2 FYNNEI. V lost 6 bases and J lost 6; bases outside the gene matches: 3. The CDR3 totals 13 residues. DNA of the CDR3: TGTGCCAGCAGAGGACAGGGGGCGGATGGCTACACCTTC. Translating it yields CASRGQGADGYTF.

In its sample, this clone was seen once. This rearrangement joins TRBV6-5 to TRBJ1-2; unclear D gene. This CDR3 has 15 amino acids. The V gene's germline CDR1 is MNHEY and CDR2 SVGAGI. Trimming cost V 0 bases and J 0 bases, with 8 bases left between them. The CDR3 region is CASSYSLHSNYGYTF. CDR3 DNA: TGTGCCAGCAGTTACTCTCTTCACTCTAACTATGGCTACACCTTC.

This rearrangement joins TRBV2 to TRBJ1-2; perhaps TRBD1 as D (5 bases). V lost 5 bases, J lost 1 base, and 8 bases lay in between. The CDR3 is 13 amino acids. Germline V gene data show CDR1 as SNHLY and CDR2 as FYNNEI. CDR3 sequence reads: CASSPTDNYGYTF. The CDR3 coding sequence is TGTGCCAGCAGTCCGACAGATAACTATGGCTACACCTTC.